The 16 T cell receptor beta chains listed next were all sequenced from one sample in a study of shared clonotypes between healthy human individuals. The assay was immunoSEQ multiplex PCR, and TCRdb's table has in-frame clones only and misses some. The repertoire includes 950,000 to 1,100,000 clones, around three quarters of them detected once, and 0.6% to 0.75% sits in the top ten. The sequenced material came from memory CD4+ T cells from PBMCs. As to subset: CD45RA-negative fraction. These receptors originate from a man in his late teens or twenties in good health. Some clones in this sample may be carry-over from other donors' samples.

The J gene is TRBJ2-3, the V gene TRBV11-3, with 11 nucleotides matching TRBD2. V was pared by 5 bases and J by 4 bases, with 2 bases of the junction left unmatched. The CDR3 covers 14 residues. Germline values: CDR1 SGHNT, CDR2 YENEEA. The CDR3 region is CASSPTSGADTQYF. CDR3 DNA sequence: TGTGCCAGCAGCCCGACTAGCGGGGCAGATACGCAGTATTTT.

This clone was recorded once. The chain joins TRBV5-1 to TRBJ2-1; weak D call: TRBD2 (6 bases). The V gene lost 3 bases and the J gene lost 8 bases, with 21 bases spanning the gap. The CDR3 covers 16 residues. Germline CDR1 SGHRS, CDR2 YFSETQ. The CDR3 DNA is TGCGCCAGCAGCTGGGCCGGAGGGGCGGGTATCTATGAGCAGTTCTTC. Residues: CASSWAGGAGIYEQFF.

V is TRBV28 and J is TRBJ2-3, with 7 bases that match TRBD2. With V trimmed by 5 bases and J by 0 bases, 8 bases remained unmatched. Germline assignment: CDR1 MDHEN and CDR2 SYDVKM. The CDR3 consists of 16 residues. This CDR3 reads CASSGLTSASTDTQYF. CDR3 nucleotides: TGTGCCAGCAGTGGACTAACTAGCGCCAGCACAGATACGCAGTATTTT.

The chain carries TRBV5-1 and TRBJ2-7; 13 nucleotides align to TRBD2. Germline lookup yields CDR1 SGHRS and CDR2 YFSETQ. The CDR3 covers 17 residues. Unmatched junction bases numbered 11, after V lost 3 bases and J lost 5 bases. The CDR3 sequence: CASSWGTLAGGRDEQYF. The CDR3 DNA sequence: TGCGCCAGCAGCTGGGGAACACTAGCGGGAGGGAGGGACGAGCAGTACTTC.

J is TRBJ2-7 and V is TRBV10-3, with TRBD2 matching 11 bases. The germline V gene encodes CDR1 ENHRY and CDR2 SYGVKD. J was trimmed by 2 bases and V by 11 bases; bases with no gene match: 8. CDR3 length: 14 amino acids. DNA for the CDR3: TGTGCCGTGAGAACTAGCGGGGGACCCTACGAGCAGTACTTC. It yields the protein CAVRTSGGPYEQYF.

In its sample, this clone was seen once. The rearrangement links TRBV19 to TRBJ1-2, with D tentatively TRBD1 (6 bases). Germline lookup yields CDR1 LNHDA and CDR2 SQIVND (reference sequence). The V end lost 3 bases, the J end lost 2 bases, and 19 bases lay between the germline ends. CDR3 length: 17 amino acids. The chain's CDR3 is CASSMGISTGANYGYTF. CDR3 bases: TGTGCCAGTAGTATGGGGATCTCCACGGGGGCAAACTATGGCTACACCTTC.

The CDR3 bases are TGTGCCAGCAGCACCCCCGGGACTAGCGGGACGGGGGAGCAGTTCTTC. Protein: CASSTPGTSGTGEQFF. The chain has TRBV5-4 and TRBJ2-1; TRBD2 aligns across 13 bases. Per germline, CDR1 SGHNT and CDR2 YYREEE (reference sequence). The CDR3 consists of 16 residues. Losses at the gene ends were 4 bases for V and 10 bases for J; bases not matched to a gene: 11.

The chain couples TRBV28 to TRBJ1-3, with no clear D. Germline V gene data show CDR1 as MDHEN and CDR2 as SYDVKM. The CDR3 spans 15 residues. The V end was cut by 6 bases, the J end by 0 bases, with 12 bases between. The CDR3 is CASSLRQLSGNTIYF. The CDR3 DNA reads TGTGCCAGCAGCCTTAGGCAGCTCTCTGGAAACACCATATATTTT.

The gene calls are TRBV5-1 and TRBJ2-5; 13 positions match TRBD2. The V and J ends lost 5 bases and 2 bases, in that order; junction bases with no gene match: 6. Germline-derived CDR1 and CDR2 are SGHRS and YFSETQ. The CDR3 length is 16 residues. CDR3 sequence: CASSPGLAGEQETQYF. CDR3 coding DNA: TGCGCCAGCAGTCCCGGACTAGCGGGGGAGCAAGAGACCCAGTACTTC.

This clone appeared many times. The rearrangement joins TRBV19 to TRBJ1-1; D gene ambiguous. This CDR3 region has 14 residues. With 8 bases removed from V and 1 base from J, the gap between germline ends came to 14 bases. Germline V lookup: CDR1 LNHDA, CDR2 SQIVND (reference sequence). CDR3 protein: CASSRGSRNTEAFF. The CDR3 region has the DNA TGTGCCAGTTCTCGAGGGAGTCGGAACACTGAAGCTTTCTTT.

This clone has more than one count but fewer than ten. The V gene is TRBV4-2, the J gene TRBJ2-4; TRBD2 matches at 9 bases. The CDR3 is made up of 14 amino acids. The germline V gene encodes CDR1 LGHNA and CDR2 YNFKEQ. V lost 1 base and J lost 6; bases outside the gene matches: 1. CDR3 coding DNA: TGTGCCAGCAGCCAAGGTAGCGGGGGAAACATTCAGTACTTC. Encoded protein: CASSQGSGGNIQYF.

The V gene is TRBV21-1, the J gene TRBJ2-6; the table's D gene call, TRBD2, was not cross checked with the DNA. TRBV21-1 is a pseudogene segment. The CDR3 has 19 amino acids. CDR3 sequence: CASSSRASRRFSGANVLTF. For the CDR3, the DNA is TGTGCCAGCAGCTCCCGGGCGAGCAGGAGGTTCTCTGGGGCCAACGTCCTGACTTTC.

This chain links TRBV6-6 with TRBJ1-1; D possibly corresponds to TRBD1 (6 bases). This CDR3 has 13 amino acids. Germline-derived CDR1 and CDR2 are MNHNY and SVGAGI (reference sequence). Trimming removed 8 bases at V and 7 bases at J, with 17 bases between. CDR3 coding DNA: TGTGCCAGCCGAATGGACAGCCAAGATGAAGCTTTCTTT. Translating gives CASRMDSQDEAFF.

This clone was picked up a small number of times. The rearrangement joins TRBV19 to TRBJ2-2; a possible D gene is TRBD1 (5 bases). The ends were cut back, 2 bases at V and 7 bases at J, with 11 bases in the middle. The CDR3 sequence is 14 residues long. The germline CDR1 and CDR2 sequences are LNHDA and SQIVND (reference sequence). The CDR3 nucleotides read TGTGCCAGTAGTATAACCAGGGTGGTCGGGGAGCTGTTTTTT. This encodes CASSITRVVGELFF.

This chain links TRBV28 with TRBJ2-7; a possible D gene is TRBD1 (6 bases). Germline V gene sequence: CDR1 MDHEN, CDR2 SYDVKM. Trimming removed 1 base from V and 5 bases from J, with 18 bases in between. The CDR3 extends over 16 amino acids. The CDR3 nucleotides read TGTGCCAGCAGTTTATTCGAGGGCAACAGGGTCCACGAGCAGTACTTC. Residues: CASSLFEGNRVHEQYF.

This clone was detected once. V gene TRBV6-1 combines with J gene TRBJ2-5; the D call may be TRBD1 or TRBD2 (5 bases each). The germline V and J ends were trimmed by 1 base and 6 bases, with 15 bases remaining between them. CDR1 and CDR2 from the germline V gene are MNHNS and SASEGT. The CDR3 has 15 residues. The CDR3 nucleotides are TGTGCCAGCAGTGAAGTTGGGGGTCGTAGAAAGACCCAGTACTTC. Amino acids: CASSEVGGRRKTQYF.